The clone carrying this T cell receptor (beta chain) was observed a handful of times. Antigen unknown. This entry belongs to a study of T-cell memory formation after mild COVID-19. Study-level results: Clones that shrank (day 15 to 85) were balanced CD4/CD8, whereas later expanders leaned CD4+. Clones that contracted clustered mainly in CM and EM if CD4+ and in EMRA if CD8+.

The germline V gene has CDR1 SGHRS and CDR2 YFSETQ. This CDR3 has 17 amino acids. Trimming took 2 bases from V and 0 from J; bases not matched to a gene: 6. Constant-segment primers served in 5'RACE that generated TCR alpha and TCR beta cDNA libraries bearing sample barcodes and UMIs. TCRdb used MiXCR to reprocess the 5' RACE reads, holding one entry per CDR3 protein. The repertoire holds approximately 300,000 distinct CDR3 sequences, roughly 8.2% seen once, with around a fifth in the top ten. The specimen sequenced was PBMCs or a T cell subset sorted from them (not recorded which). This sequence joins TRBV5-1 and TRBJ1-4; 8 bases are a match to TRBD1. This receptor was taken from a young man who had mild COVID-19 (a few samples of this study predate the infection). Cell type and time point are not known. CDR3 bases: TGCGCCAGCAGCTTCGGACAGGGACCAACAACTAATGAAAAACTGTTTTTT. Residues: CASSFGQGPTTNEKLFF. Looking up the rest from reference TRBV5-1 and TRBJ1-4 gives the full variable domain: KAGVTQTPRYLIKTRGQQVTLSCSPISGHRSVSWYQQTPGQGLQFLFEYFSETQRNKGNFPGRFSGRQFSNSRSEMNVSTLELGDSALYLCASSFGQGPTTNEKLFFGSGTQLSVL.